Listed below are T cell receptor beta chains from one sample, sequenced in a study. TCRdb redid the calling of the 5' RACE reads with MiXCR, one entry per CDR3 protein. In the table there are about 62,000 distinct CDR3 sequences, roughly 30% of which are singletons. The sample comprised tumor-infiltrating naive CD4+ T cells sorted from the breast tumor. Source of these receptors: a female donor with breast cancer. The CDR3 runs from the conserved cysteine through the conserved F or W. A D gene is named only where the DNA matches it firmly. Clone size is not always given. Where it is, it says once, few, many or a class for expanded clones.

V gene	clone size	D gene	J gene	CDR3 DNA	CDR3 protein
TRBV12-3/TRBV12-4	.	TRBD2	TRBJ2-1	TGTGCCAGCAGTCCCGGGGACTATAACAATGAGCAGTGCTTC	CASSPGDYNNEQCF
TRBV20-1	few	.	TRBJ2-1	TGCAGTGCGAATCAGCCATCTCAAGGTAGTGAGCAGTTCTTC	CSANQPSQGSEQFF
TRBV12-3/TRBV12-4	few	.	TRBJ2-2	TGTACCAGCAGAGCCCTCGCGAACACCGGGGAGCTGTTTTTT	CTSRALANTGELFF
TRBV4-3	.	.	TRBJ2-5	TGCGCCAGCAGCCAAGAGCTTGTCGGGCACGCCCAAGAGACCCAGTACTTC	CASSQELVGHAQETQYF
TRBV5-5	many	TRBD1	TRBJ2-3	TGTGCCAGCAGCTCGACAGGGGAGTGGGGAGATACGCAGTATTTT	CASSSTGEWGDTQYF
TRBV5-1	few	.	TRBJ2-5	TGCGCCAGCAGCTTGGTGGTTGGGTCAGAGACCCAGTACTTC	CASSLVVGSETQYF
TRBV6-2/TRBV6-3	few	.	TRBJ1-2	TGTGCCAGCAGTTACAACGGGGACTCTGGCTACACCTTC	CASSYNGDSGYTF
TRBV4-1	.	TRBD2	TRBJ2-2	TGCGCCAGCAGCCAGGGGGGACTAGCGTCCGGGGAGCTGTTTTTT	CASSQGGLASGELFF
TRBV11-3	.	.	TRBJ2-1	TGTGCCAGCAGCTTAACTTCCTTCGGGGTCAATGAGCAGTTCTTC	CASSLTSFGVNEQFF
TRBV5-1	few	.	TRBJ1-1	TGCGCCAGCGGTCTTGGGAGTAGCACTGAAGCTTTCTTT	CASGLGSSTEAFF
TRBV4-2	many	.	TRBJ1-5	TGTGCCAGCAGCCAAGTGGGGAACGTCAAAGTCCAGCCCCAGCATTTT	CASSQVGNVKVQPQHF